Below, one TCR beta chain is given with its context. Its antigen is still unknown. This specimen comes from a study of human thymus T cells. Whole-study findings and limits: Thymic and blood repertoires appeared to show biased V and J gene usage.

The donor group consisted of healthy Finnish infants who were having corrective surgery for congenital heart defects. A roughly 0.45-1 mL peripheral blood aliquot was taken intraoperatively from four of eight donors. Genomic DNA was extracted from every available blood leukocyte. Between the trimmed V and J ends, which lost 6 bases and 0 bases, there was a span of 7 bases. CDR1 is SGHNT, CDR2 YENEEA, per germline. This CDR3 spans 13 amino acids. Assay: immunoSEQ multiplex PCR; the TCRdb copy retains only in-frame clones and omits some. The sample lists some 57,000 clones; over 85% were seen once. This receptor was identified in a boy under two years old with a congenital heart defect but otherwise immunologically healthy. Sequenced input: blood. The chain is built from TRBV11-3 and TRBJ2-3; D gene ambiguous. The CDR3 protein is CASSSGSTDTQYF. In DNA, the CDR3 is TGTGCCAGCAGTTCAGGAAGCACAGATACGCAGTATTTT.